Listed here are 28 T cell receptor beta chains from one sample, sequenced in a study of T cells in Graves' hyperthyroidism and ophthalmopathy. Regions amplified from RNA transcripts were the TCR beta CDR3 regions. The HTBI set primed first-round TCR CDR3 RT-PCR. TCRdb used MiXCR to reprocess the multiplex PCR reads, holding one entry per CDR3 protein. In the table there are a few hundred thousand distinct CDR3 sequences, 13% to 15% of which are singletons. Sequenced: blood. These receptors all stem from a woman between 18 and 30 years old with Graves' hyperthyroidism.

This clonotype was seen many times. The chain employs TRBV10-3 and TRBJ2-2; D call uncertain. Trimming left V 4 bases short and J 0 bases short, with 9 bases between. Germline CDR1 and CDR2: ENHRY and SYGVKD. The CDR3 totals 15 residues. The CDR3 region is CAISVSESNTGELFF. In DNA, the CDR3 is TGTGCCATCAGTGTTTCGGAGTCGAACACCGGGGAGCTGTTTTTT.

For this clonotype: Given the absence of the conserved phenylalanine or tryptophan at the CDR3 end, a read error is likely. V and J are TRBV20-1 and TRBJ2-5, with D perhaps assigned TRBD1 or TRBD2 (5 bases each). The CDR3 runs to 15 residues. Germline V gene sequence: CDR1 DFQATT, CDR2 SNEGSKA (reference sequence). V lost 0 bases to trimming and J lost 5 bases, with 16 bases between them. The CDR3 DNA follows: TGCAGTGCTAGAGATTCGGCAGGGAGCAGGGAGACCCAGTACTCC. Its translation: CSARDSAGSRETQYS.

Ten or more counts support this clonotype. This chain links TRBV12-5 with TRBJ2-3; tentative D call: TRBD1 (6 bases). The CDR3 runs to 14 residues. Trimming stripped 2 bases from V and 4 bases from J, with 10 bases between. Germline CDR1 reads LGHNT; CDR2 reads FRNRAP. CDR3 nucleotides: TGTGCTAGTGGTTTGCCCTCAGGGGCAGATACGCAGTATTTT. Its protein is CASGLPSGADTQYF.

Ten or more counts support this clonotype. This chain uses TRBV2 with TRBJ1-6; D is possibly TRBD1 (6 bases). The germline V gene has CDR1 SNHLY and CDR2 FYNNEI. This CDR3 spans 13 amino acids. Trimming stripped 6 bases from V and 7 bases from J, with 10 bases between. CDR3 region: CASSTGTNSPLHF. In DNA, the CDR3 is TGTGCCAGCAGCACTGGGACAAATTCACCCCTCCACTTT.

Details on this clonotype: The junction departs from the called germline gene at one end, perhaps through a read error. The chain carries TRBV27 and TRBJ2-7; a weak D match, TRBD1 (6 bases). CDR3 length: 13 residues. CDR1 and CDR2 (germline): MNHEY, SMNVEV (reference sequence). The CDR3 is CTSSIRDTWLQYF. The CDR3, as DNA: TGTACCAGCAGTATACGGGACACCTGGTTGCAGTACTTC.

This clonotype was found many times. This chain connects TRBV19 to TRBJ2-7, with a weak D call TRBD1 (5 bases). The CDR3 is 13 residues long. V dropped 1 base and J dropped 4 bases, with 8 bases sitting between them. Germline V gene lookup returns CDR1 LNHDA and CDR2 SQIVND (reference sequence). CDR3 sequence (DNA): TGTGCCAGTAGTATAGGCAGGGAATACGAGCAGTACTTC. Translation: CASSIGREYEQYF.

The gene calls are TRBV2 and TRBJ1-2; 12 nucleotides match TRBD1. With V trimmed by 4 bases and J by 1 base, 10 bases remained unmatched. The CDR3 runs 18 residues. Germline V gene sequence: CDR1 SNHLY, CDR2 FYNNEI. The CDR3 protein is CASSGQGTGGVVNYGYTF. CDR3 DNA sequence: TGTGCCAGCAGTGGACAGGGGACAGGGGGCGTCGTTAACTATGGCTACACCTTC. The entire variable domain, with the rest obtained from reference TRBV2 and TRBJ1-2, is as follows: EPEVTQTPSHQVTQMGQEVILRCVPISNHLYFYWYRQILGQKVEFLVSFYNNEISEKSEIFDDQFSVERPDGSNFTLKIRSTKLEDSAMYFCASSGQGTGGVVNYGYTFGSGTRLTVV.

This clonotype occurred many times. The rearrangement joins TRBV24-1 to TRBJ1-2; 10 bases fit TRBD1. There are 14 residues in the CDR3. The trim removed 4 bases at V and 8 bases at J, leaving 6 bases unmatched. The germline V gene encodes CDR1 KGHDR and CDR2 SFDVKD. The CDR3 sequence: CATSDRDRGRGYTF. For the CDR3, the DNA is TGTGCCACCAGTGACCGGGACAGGGGAAGAGGCTACACCTTC.

This clonotype was observed a few times. This sequence joins TRBV19 and TRBJ2-2; 7 bases line up with TRBD1. In germline, CDR1 is LNHDA, CDR2 SQIVND (reference sequence). V lost 5 bases, J lost 2 bases, and 11 bases stayed unmatched. This CDR3 has 17 residues. In nucleotides, the CDR3 is TGTGCCAGTAGTCCATGGACCGGGACAGCTAACACCGGGGAGCTGTTTTTT. Translating it yields CASSPWTGTANTGELFF.

This clonotype has ten or more counts. V and J are TRBV30 and TRBJ1-2, with TRBD1 matching over 9 bases. Trimming cost V 4 bases and J 1 base; bases outside gene matches: 13. The germline CDR1 and CDR2 sequences are GTSNPN and SVGIG (reference sequence). CDR3 length equals 17 residues. The CDR3, as DNA: TGTGCCTGGATATGGGAAACCGGGACAGGGTTTAACTATGGCTACACCTTC. Translation: CAWIWETGTGFNYGYTF.

V is TRBV20-1 and J is TRBJ2-5, with D possibly called TRBD1 or TRBD2 (5 bases each). The ends were cut back, 6 bases at V and 2 bases at J, with 13 bases in the middle. Germline V gives CDR1 DFQATT, CDR2 SNEGSKA (reference sequence). CDR3 length: 13 amino acids. CDR3 protein: CSALGPGQETQYF. The CDR3 DNA sequence: TGCAGTGCATTGGGACCGGGGCAAGAGACCCAGTACTTC.

This clonotype was found many times. The rearrangement uses TRBV30 and TRBJ2-5; the D call may be TRBD1 or TRBD2 (5 bases each). CDR3 length: 14 amino acids. V was trimmed by 7 bases and J by 5 bases, leaving 20 bases between them. Germline V gene data show CDR1 as GTSNPN and CDR2 as SVGIG (reference sequence). CDR3 residues: CASEPGPLRETQYF. The CDR3 nucleotides are TGTGCCTCAGAACCGGGACCGTTGAGGGAGACCCAGTACTTC.

This clonotype was observed many times. The chain uses TRBV19 and TRBJ2-1; 7 positions agree with TRBD2. CDR1 and CDR2 from the germline V gene are LNHDA and SQIVND (reference sequence). Trimming removed 3 bases from V and 6 bases from J; junction bases left unmatched: 8. CDR3 length: 15 residues. In DNA form, the CDR3 reads TGTGCCAGTAGTATTTTGCCCGCGGGAGTCAATGAGCAGTTCTTC. Amino acids: CASSILPAGVNEQFF.

Concerning this clonotype itself: A junction end diverges from the germline sequence, so it may reflect a read error. This sequence joins TRBV7-7 and TRBJ2-1; TRBD2 is a possible D gene (6 bases). CDR1 is SSHAT and CDR2 is FNYEAQ in the germline V gene (reference sequence). This CDR3 comprises 12 residues. This CDR3 is CASSSGDGEQFF. For the CDR3, the DNA is TGTGCTAGCAGCTCGGGGGACGGTGAGCAGTTCTTC.

This clonotype was detected many times. The chain employs TRBV29-1 and TRBJ2-3, with TRBD2 as a possible D gene (6 bases). This CDR3 is 12 amino acids long. The V gene's germline CDR1 is SQVTM and CDR2 ANQGSEA. Trimming left V 7 bases short and J 4 bases short, with 12 bases between. CDR3 DNA sequence: TGCAGCGCAGCGTGGGGGGCAGATACGCAGTATTTT. Its translation: CSAAWGADTQYF.

The chain is built from TRBV3-1 and TRBJ2-7; unclear D gene. The germline CDR1 and CDR2 sequences are LGHDT and YNNKEL (reference sequence). The CDR3 covers 13 residues. The ends were cut back, 2 bases at V and 6 bases at J, with 11 bases in the middle. Here the CDR3 DNA reads TGTGCCAGCAGCCAAACGTCCCTCGGCGAGCAGTACTTC. Protein: CASSQTSLGEQYF.

This clonotype has ten or more counts. CDR3: CASSGLAEASLGMRSYEQYF. The CDR3 DNA sequence: TGTGCCAGCAGCGGACTAGCGGAAGCCTCCTTGGGGATGAGATCCTACGAGCAGTACTTC. The chain employs TRBV12-3 or TRBV12-4 and TRBJ2-7, with TRBD2 matching 10 bases. This CDR3 is built from 20 residues. Trimming took 6 bases from V and 1 from J; bases not matched to a gene: 21.

This clonotype was seen a few times. The V and J genes are TRBV19 and TRBJ2-7; 9 bases are shared with TRBD2. Germline values: CDR1 LNHDA, CDR2 SQIVND (reference sequence). V shed 1 base and J 6 bases; nucleotides not matched to a gene: 7. The CDR3 is made up of 15 amino acids. The DNA of the CDR3 is TGTGCCAGTAGTATAGGCCCTAGCGGGGCCTCCGAGCAGTACTTC. As protein: CASSIGPSGASEQYF.

This clonotype was recorded at least ten times. V is TRBV3-1 and J is TRBJ2-5; 10 nucleotides align to TRBD2. CDR1 is LGHDT, CDR2 YNNKEL, per germline (reference sequence). The CDR3 has 15 amino acids. With V trimmed by 6 bases and J by 2 bases, 6 bases remained unmatched. The CDR3 DNA reads TGTGCCAGCAGTTCTAGCGGGAGTGGTCAAGAGACCCAGTACTTC. It specifies CASSSSGSGQETQYF.

In its sample, this clonotype was seen a few times. Given the absence of the conserved phenylalanine or tryptophan at the CDR3 end, a read error is likely. The CDR3 is CSARVTAGRNQPQHL. The CDR3 coding sequence is TGCAGTGCTAGAGTAACAGCCGGCCGCAATCAGCCCCAGCATCTT. The chain joins TRBV20-1 to TRBJ1-5; unclear D gene. CDR3 length equals 15 residues. CDR1 and CDR2 from the germline V gene are DFQATT and SNEGSKA (reference sequence). V was clipped by 1 base and J by 2 bases, with 12 bases between them.

With regard to this clonotype: A much larger clone sits a single nucleotide away, making a read error possible. The rearrangement links TRBV20-1 to TRBJ2-2; TRBD2 agrees at 13 bases. The germline gives CDR1 DFQATT, CDR2 SNEGSKA (reference sequence). The CDR3 has 17 residues. J gave up 4 bases and V 5 bases, and 10 bases lay outside the gene matches. CDR3 sequence (DNA): TGCAGTGCTGGCGGACTAGCGGGAGTATCCGGCACCGGGGAGCTGTTTTTT. This sequence encodes CSAGGLAGVSGTGELFF.

The gene calls are TRBV4-1 and TRBJ2-4, with D possibly being TRBD2 (6 bases). CDR1 and CDR2 (germline): MGHRA, YSYEKL. Trimming stripped 6 bases from V and 3 bases from J, with 9 bases between. The CDR3 spans 13 residues. The CDR3 sequence: CASSPGVKNIQYF. CDR3 sequence (DNA): TGCGCCAGCAGTCCGGGAGTCAAAAACATTCAGTACTTC.

This clonotype occurred many times. The chain joins TRBV7-8 to TRBJ1-1; 10 nucleotides agree with TRBD1. The germline gives CDR1 SGHVS, CDR2 FQNEAQ. CDR3 length: 20 residues. J was trimmed by 1 base and V by 6 bases; bases with no gene match: 20. CDR3 region: CASSSPGTGVAPLWNTEAFF. CDR3 coding DNA: TGTGCCAGCAGTTCCCCCGGGACAGGGGTCGCACCTCTCTGGAACACTGAAGCTTTCTTT.

This clonotype was counted many times. The chain combines TRBV3-1 with TRBJ2-3; unclear D gene. V lost 1 base and J lost 4, with 6 bases in between. The CDR3 extends over 13 amino acids. Germline CDR1 and CDR2: LGHDT and YNNKEL (reference sequence). The CDR3 region is CASSQVGSDTQYF. In DNA form, the CDR3 reads TGTGCCAGCAGCCAAGTGGGGTCAGATACGCAGTATTTT.

The rearrangement links TRBV20-1 to TRBJ1-6; tentatively, D is TRBD1 (5 bases). Deletions cut 3 bases from V and 0 bases from J, with 15 bases between. The CDR3 spans 17 residues. Germline V gene sequence: CDR1 DFQATT, CDR2 SNEGSKA (reference sequence). The DNA for the CDR3 is TGCAGTGCTAGGGCCGCAGGGTCGGGCTCCTATAATTCACCCCTCCACTTT. Amino acid sequence: CSARAAGSGSYNSPLHF.

This clonotype was seen ten or more times. The chain employs TRBV10-3 and TRBJ2-7; D might be TRBD1 (5 bases). CDR1 ENHRY and CDR2 SYGVKD come from the germline V gene. V was pared by 3 bases and J by 6 bases, with 15 bases between. The CDR3 runs to 14 residues. CDR3 in DNA: TGTGCCATCAGTGACAGGGCAGATATGGGCGAGCAGTACTTC. It specifies CAISDRADMGEQYF.

This clonotype was counted between two and nine times. The V gene is TRBV5-4, the J gene TRBJ2-1, with D maybe TRBD1 (5 bases). In germline, CDR1 is SGHNT, CDR2 YYREEE (reference sequence). The CDR3 extends over 13 amino acids. Trimming pared 3 bases from V and 5 bases from J, leaving 9 bases between. This chain's CDR3 is CASSSTGNNEQFF. CDR3 coding DNA: TGTGCCAGCAGCTCCACAGGTAACAATGAGCAGTTCTTC.

This clonotype was picked up many times. V and J are TRBV5-6 and TRBJ1-1, with D uncertain. The CDR3 consists of 12 residues. Trimming pared 4 bases from V and 5 bases from J, leaving 9 bases between. The germline gives CDR1 SGHDT, CDR2 YYEEEE. CDR3 region: CASSKDGTEAFF. The CDR3 DNA is TGTGCCAGCAGCAAAGATGGAACTGAAGCTTTCTTT.